This paragraph covers one T cell receptor beta chain sequence. The source of the sample is a study of blood T cell repertoires in COVID-19. Study in general: Nucleic acid was either cDNA or gDNA, and it came from T cells, B-cell-depleted T cells, or PBMCs.

The authors' processing: The assay estimated nucleated cells by amplifying reference gene primers. Data came from immunoSEQ multiplex PCR; TCRdb stores just in-frame clones and leaves some out. D and trimming come from the DNA, and the V and J calls and clone size come from that table. The data hold 40,000 or so clones, with approximately 80% observed a single time. The sequenced material came from peripheral blood. The receptor comes from a middle-aged man with active COVID-19.

CDR3 residues: CASSLWSGQGAPGYTF. DNA of the CDR3: TGCGCCAGCAGCCTTTGGAGCGGACAGGGGGCGCCTGGCTACACCTTC. The genes are TRBV4-3 and TRBJ1-2; TRBD1 matches at 11 bases. V lost 4 bases to trimming and J lost 7 bases; unmatched junction nucleotides: 11. Germline V lookup: CDR1 LGHNA, CDR2 YSLEER. The CDR3 has 16 amino acids.